The 23 T cell receptor beta chains below come from one sample, sequenced in a study of T cell responses to AZD1222 COVID-19 vaccine. Assay used: immunoSEQ multiplex PCR; TCRdb lists only in-frame clones, some missing. The repertoire has tens of thousands of clones, approximately 90% of them found once; the top ten carry less than 5.5%. The sequences come from peripheral blood, collected on day 0 of MenACWY control vaccination. These receptors all come from an adult in good health.

The chain joins TRBV2 to TRBJ1-1; D gene ambiguous. CDR3 length: 12 amino acids. Trimming cost V 2 bases and J 8 bases, with 9 bases left between them. Germline CDR1 is SNHLY and CDR2 is FYNNEI. Written as DNA, the CDR3 is TGTGCCAGCAGTGAATCGAGGGCAGAAGCTTTCTTT. Its protein is CASSESRAEAFF.

The chain carries TRBV7-2 and TRBJ1-5; the D gene is possibly TRBD1 (5 bases). Between the trimmed V and J ends, which lost 5 bases and 1 base, there was a span of 12 bases. Germline V gives CDR1 SGHTA, CDR2 FQGNSA. The CDR3 contains 15 residues. The CDR3 here is CASSKPPGSNQPQHF. As DNA, the CDR3 is TGTGCCAGCAGCAAACCCCCAGGGAGCAATCAGCCCCAGCATTTT.

DNA of the CDR3: TGTGCCAGCAGCCCCCAGGGGAACACTGAAGCTTTCTTT. It translates to CASSPQGNTEAFF. V gene TRBV28 combines with J gene TRBJ1-1; a weak D match, TRBD1 (5 bases). Germline CDR1 reads MDHEN; CDR2 reads SYDVKM. V lost 6 bases to trimming and J lost 1 base, with 9 bases between them. The CDR3 has 13 residues.

The gene calls are TRBV10-2 and TRBJ2-7; unclear D gene. The length of the CDR3 is 15 residues. CDR1 and CDR2 (germline): WSHSY, SAAADI. Trimming cost V 6 bases and J 0 bases, with 15 bases left between them. The CDR3 protein is CASSPPVWGSYEQYF. As DNA, the CDR3 is TGCGCCAGCAGCCCGCCAGTCTGGGGCTCCTACGAGCAGTACTTC.

The J gene is TRBJ2-2, the V gene TRBV7-2; the D call may be TRBD1 or TRBD2 (5 bases each). The CDR3 length is 15 residues. The germline gives CDR1 SGHTA, CDR2 FQGNSA. Trimming cost V 5 bases and J 5 bases, with 15 bases left between them. CDR3 residues: CASSLGGGGTGELFF. CDR3 bases: TGTGCCAGCAGCCTAGGAGGTGGGGGAACCGGGGAGCTGTTTTTT.

The chain recombines TRBV5-1 with TRBJ2-5, with TRBD2 matching 12 bases. This CDR3 is 16 amino acids long. Trimming removed 0 bases from V and 3 bases from J; junction bases left unmatched: 3. Germline V gene sequence: CDR1 SGHRS, CDR2 YFSETQ. The CDR3: CASSLVPSGGEETQYF. DNA for the CDR3: TGCGCCAGCAGCTTGGTACCTAGCGGGGGGGAAGAGACCCAGTACTTC.

The genes are TRBV25-1 and TRBJ2-7; no clear D gene. CDR3 length: 13 amino acids. The germline V gene has CDR1 MGHDK and CDR2 SYGVNS. Trimming cost V 4 bases and J 7 bases, with 14 bases left between them. DNA for the CDR3: TGTGCCAGCAGTGCCACCACTTGGGGTGAGCAGTACTTC. This translates into CASSATTWGEQYF.

This clone has a handful of counts. This chain joins TRBV24-1 and TRBJ2-1, with 8 bases that match TRBD2. This CDR3 comprises 19 residues. Germline V gene sequence: CDR1 KGHDR, CDR2 SFDVKD. Trimming at V came to 7 bases and at J to 5 bases, leaving 21 bases not matched to a gene. The CDR3 DNA sequence: TGTGCCACCAGCGTCCACTACTCCCAAGCGGGAGTAAGGGACAATGAGCAGTTCTTC. As protein: CATSVHYSQAGVRDNEQFF.

V is TRBV9 and J is TRBJ1-2; 9 positions agree with TRBD1. The CDR3 consists of 13 residues. Germline-derived CDR1 and CDR2 are SGDLS and YYNGEE. J gave up 8 bases and V 4 bases, and 6 bases lay outside the gene matches. The CDR3 region is CASSLDRGEGYTF. The CDR3 DNA reads TGTGCCAGCAGCCTGGACAGGGGAGAAGGCTACACCTTC.

This sequence joins TRBV5-1 and TRBJ1-2; 8 nucleotides agree with TRBD1. V trimming: 4 bases; J trimming: 5 bases; junction bases outside the gene matches: 7. There are 14 residues in the CDR3. Germline CDR1 reads SGHRS; CDR2 reads YFSETQ. CDR3 loop: CASSDQGARYGYTF. In DNA form, the CDR3 reads TGCGCCAGCAGCGACCAGGGGGCGCGGTATGGCTACACCTTC.

The chain joins TRBV28 to TRBJ1-1; D not certain. The V gene lost 6 bases and the J gene lost 8 bases, with 10 bases spanning the gap. This CDR3 has 11 amino acids. Germline V gene data show CDR1 as MDHEN and CDR2 as SYDVKM. For the CDR3, the DNA is TGTGCCAGCAGCCCTCTATCGGAAGCTTTCTTT. Translated: CASSPLSEAFF.

The chain recombines TRBV9 with TRBJ1-2, with D perhaps matching TRBD1 (5 bases). CDR3 length: 14 amino acids. Germline lookup yields CDR1 SGDLS and CDR2 YYNGEE. Trimming removed 0 bases at V and 6 bases at J, with 12 bases between. The CDR3 DNA sequence: TGTGCCAGCAGCGTAGGTCTCCGGGGGGATGGCTACACCTTC. Translated: CASSVGLRGDGYTF.

The chain combines TRBV5-6 with TRBJ2-4, with TRBD2 matching over 9 bases. The CDR3 loop spans 15 amino acids. Germline assignment: CDR1 SGHDT and CDR2 YYEEEE. Trimming removed 4 bases from V and 0 bases from J; junction bases left unmatched: 2. This chain's CDR3 is CASSPSGVAKNIQYF. CDR3 DNA: TGTGCCAGCAGCCCTAGCGGGGTAGCCAAAAACATTCAGTACTTC. The variable domain in full, with the rest retrieved from reference TRBV5-6 and TRBJ2-4, is DAGVTQSPTHLIKTRGQQVTLRCSPKSGHDTVSWYQQALGQGPQFIFQYYEEEERQRGNFPDRFSGHQFPNYSSELNVNALLLGDSALYLCASSPSGVAKNIQYFGAGTRLSVL.

The table lists this clone with a count of one. This chain links TRBV7-2 with TRBJ1-1, with D possibly being TRBD1 (5 bases). Trimming took 0 bases from V and 8 from J, leaving 10 bases between them. The CDR3 spans 13 residues. Germline CDR1 reads SGHTA; CDR2 reads FQGNSA. CDR3 protein: CASSLAGGAEAFF. The CDR3 DNA is TGTGCCAGCAGCTTAGCTGGGGGAGCCGAAGCTTTCTTT.

This chain links TRBV6-6 with TRBJ1-1, with D possibly TRBD1 on 5 matching bases. The CDR3 spans 14 residues. The V end was cut by 0 bases, the J end by 4 bases, with 9 bases between. Germline V lookup: CDR1 MNHNY, CDR2 SVGAGI (reference sequence). This CDR3 is CASSYSGVSTEAFF. CDR3 nucleotide sequence: TGTGCCAGCAGTTACTCGGGGGTGAGCACTGAAGCTTTCTTT.

This clone was picked up one time. V and J are TRBV7-2 and TRBJ1-5; a possible D gene is TRBD1 (5 bases). Trimming shortened V by 5 bases and J by 4 bases, and 21 bases separated the two germline ends. The CDR3 spans 17 residues. Looked up from germline, CDR1 is SGHTA and CDR2 is FQGNSA. DNA for the CDR3: TGTGCCAGCAGCCTCTCCAGGCATCGGGGGGTGAATCAGCCCCAGCATTTT. This encodes CASSLSRHRGVNQPQHF.

The chain couples TRBV7-3 to TRBJ2-5; the D call may be TRBD1 or TRBD2 (5 bases each). This CDR3 contains 13 residues. Germline-derived CDR1 and CDR2 are SGHTA and FQGTGA. Trimming pared 5 bases from V and 2 bases from J, leaving 9 bases between. CDR3 region: CASSEGLQETQYF. In DNA, the CDR3 is TGTGCCAGCAGCGAGGGGCTTCAAGAGACCCAGTACTTC.

The chain carries TRBV30 and TRBJ2-7; TRBD2 matches 16 bases. The trim removed 3 bases at V and 7 bases at J, leaving 3 bases unmatched. Germline lookup yields CDR1 GTSNPN and CDR2 SVGIG (reference sequence). There are 14 residues in the CDR3. The DNA for the CDR3 is TGTGCCTGGAGCGGGACTAGCGGGAGGGGGGAGCAGTACTTC. Amino acid sequence: CAWSGTSGRGEQYF.

This rearrangement joins TRBV25-1 to TRBJ2-1; D unclear. The CDR3 covers 14 residues. Germline CDR1 and CDR2: MGHDK and SYGVNS. Between the trimmed V and J ends, which lost 4 bases and 5 bases, there was a span of 12 bases. DNA for the CDR3: TGTGCCAGCAGTGCTGGAATGGAACACAATGAGCAGTTCTTC. Translation gives CASSAGMEHNEQFF.

On this clone: The same CDR3 arises from other DNA sequences in this sample as well. This sequence joins TRBV27 and TRBJ1-1; perhaps TRBD1 as D (5 bases). CDR1 and CDR2 (germline): MNHEY, SMNVEV (reference sequence). This CDR3 is 14 amino acids long. The ends were cut back, 3 bases at V and 0 bases at J, with 8 bases in the middle. CDR3 residues: CASSLGGLNTEAFF. In DNA form, the CDR3 reads TGTGCCAGCAGTTTGGGGGGATTGAACACTGAAGCTTTCTTT.

This clone was found once. The chain uses TRBV13 and TRBJ1-2; D is unclear. With 3 bases removed from V and 6 bases from J, the gap between germline ends came to 11 bases. CDR3 length: 13 residues. From germline, CDR1 is PRHDT and CDR2 FYEKMQ (reference sequence). The CDR3 sequence is CASSLAKANGYTF. Written as DNA, the CDR3 is TGTGCCAGCAGCTTGGCAAAGGCGAATGGCTACACCTTC.

The rearrangement uses TRBV7-9 and TRBJ2-1, with a possible D match to TRBD2 (5 bases). Trimming removed 4 bases from V and 3 bases from J, with 16 bases in between. In germline, CDR1 is SEHNR, CDR2 FQNEAQ (reference sequence). There are 16 residues in the CDR3. The CDR3 reads CASSYPVLADYNEQFF. The CDR3 DNA follows: TGTGCCAGCAGCTACCCCGTCCTAGCAGACTACAATGAGCAGTTCTTC.

This clone was observed a single time. The CDR3 region is CASGGTAAADTQYF. In DNA form, the CDR3 reads TGTGCCAGTGGGGGGACAGCAGCGGCAGATACGCAGTATTTT. The chain couples TRBV19 to TRBJ2-3, with D tentatively TRBD1 (7 bases). This CDR3 is built from 14 residues. Deletions cut 8 bases from V and 4 bases from J, with 16 bases between. Germline V gene data show CDR1 as LNHDA and CDR2 as SQIVND (reference sequence). The full variable domain, in which reference TRBV19 and TRBJ2-3 provide the parts outside the CDR3, is DGGITQSPKYLFRKEGQNVTLSCEQNLNHDAMYWYRQDPGQGLRLIYYSQIVNDFQKGDIAEGYSVSREKKESFPLTVTSAQKNPTAFYLCASGGTAAADTQYFGPGTRLTVL.